The next 17 T cell receptor beta chains were all read from a single sample in a study of shared clonotypes between healthy human individuals. The method was immunoSEQ multiplex PCR; TCRdb's version includes in-frame clones alone and lacks a portion of them. This table has more than 400,000 clones, 81% appearing once. Sequences were obtained from PBMCs. These receptor sequences come from a woman in her forties in good health. Some clones in this sample may be carry-over from other donors' samples.

This clone came up once. This chain uses TRBV7-2 with TRBJ2-7; 7 positions agree with TRBD2. V gave up 6 bases and J gave up 0 bases; unmatched junction bases: 8. The length of the CDR3 is 15 residues. Germline V lookup: CDR1 SGHTA, CDR2 FQGNSA. The CDR3 DNA reads as TGTGCCAGCAGGCCATCCGGGACTACCTCCTACGAGCAGTACTTC. As protein: CASRPSGTTSYEQYF. The full variable domain, with the rest looked up from reference TRBV7-2 and TRBJ2-7, is GAGVSQSPSNKVTEKGKDVELRCDPISGHTALYWYRQSLGQGLEFLIYFQGNSAPDKSGLPSDRFSAERTGGSVSTLTIQRTQQEDSAVYLCASRPSGTTSYEQYFGPGTRLTVT.

V gene TRBV6-5 combines with J gene TRBJ1-1; possible D gene TRBD1, 6 bases. Trimming shortened V by 5 bases and J by 6 bases, and 19 bases separated the two germline ends. The CDR3 has 15 amino acids. Germline lookup yields CDR1 MNHEY and CDR2 SVGAGI. The CDR3 protein is CASSPQRGLGSEAFF. DNA for the CDR3: TGTGCCAGCAGTCCTCAGAGGGGGTTGGGATCTGAAGCTTTCTTT.

This clone appeared a single time. This may be a read error, as it is one base from a much larger clone. The sample holds other DNA sequences that translate to the same CDR3. The gene calls are TRBV7-6 and TRBJ1-5; possibly TRBD1 for D (5 bases). The V and J ends lost 0 bases and 5 bases respectively, with 5 bases between them. Looked up from germline, CDR1 is SGHVS and CDR2 is FNYEAQ. This CDR3 region has 13 residues. The CDR3 here is CASSLAGDQPQHF. The DNA of the CDR3 is TGTGCCAGCAGCTTAGCGGGGGATCAGCCCCAGCATTTT.

The rearrangement links TRBV4-1 to TRBJ1-2; the D gene is possibly TRBD1 (5 bases). Per the germline V gene, CDR1 is MGHRA and CDR2 is YSYEKL. Trimming left V 1 base short and J 8 bases short, with 20 bases between. There are 16 residues in the CDR3. CDR3 bases: TGCGCCAGCAGCCAAGTAGGTTCCAGGGAGGATGAAGGCTACACCTTC. Protein sequence: CASSQVGSREDEGYTF.

The rearrangement links TRBV28 to TRBJ1-6; D perhaps matches TRBD1 (6 bases). The germline gives CDR1 MDHEN, CDR2 SYDVKM. V gave up 10 bases and J gave up 9 bases, with 19 bases separating them. The CDR3 is made up of 14 amino acids. The CDR3, as DNA: TGTGCCACCTCGCCGCCGGGACACTCTTCACCCCTCCACTTT. This translates into CATSPPGHSSPLHF. Looking up the rest from reference TRBV28 and TRBJ1-6 gives the full variable domain: DVKVTQSSRYLVKRTGEKVFLECVQDMDHENMFWYRQDPGLGLRLIYFSYDVKMKEKGDIPEGYSVSREKKERFSLILESASTNQTSMYLCATSPPGHSSPLHFGNGTRLTVT.

The chain is built from TRBV5-6 and TRBJ2-6; D call uncertain. V lost 6 bases and J 12 bases, leaving 4 bases between the germline ends. The germline V gene encodes CDR1 SGHDT and CDR2 YYEEEE. The CDR3 totals 9 residues. CDR3 sequence: CASNGVLTF. The DNA of the CDR3 is TGTGCCAGCAATGGCGTCCTGACTTTC.

The chain uses TRBV2 and TRBJ1-1; no clear D gene. The CDR3 spans 15 residues. With 6 bases removed from V and 1 base from J, the gap between germline ends came to 15 bases. Germline CDR1 is SNHLY and CDR2 is FYNNEI. The DNA of the CDR3 is TGTGCCAGCAGGGCGCAAATGTGGGGGAACACTGAAGCTTTCTTT. Amino acid sequence: CASRAQMWGNTEAFF.

V gene TRBV29-1 combines with J gene TRBJ1-1; 7 bases agree with TRBD1. There are 13 residues in the CDR3. Germline V gene data show CDR1 as SQVTM and CDR2 as ANQGSEA. J lost 0 bases, V lost 7 bases, and 5 bases had no gene match. The CDR3 sequence: CSARDSMNTEAFF. As DNA, the CDR3 is TGCAGCGCCAGGGACAGCATGAACACTGAAGCTTTCTTT.

The V gene is TRBV10-2, the J gene TRBJ2-7; TRBD1 matches at 10 bases. CDR3 length: 14 residues. Germline V gene sequence: CDR1 WSHSY, CDR2 SAAADI. Trimming removed 8 bases from V and 4 bases from J; junction bases left unmatched: 8. CDR3 protein: CASGPGTGAYEQYF. The CDR3 region has the DNA TGCGCCAGCGGCCCCGGGACAGGGGCATACGAGCAGTACTTC.

The table lists this clone with many counts. The chain joins TRBV7-2 to TRBJ2-2; TRBD2 matches at 12 bases. Germline V CDR1 and CDR2: SGHTA, FQGNSA. The V segment lost 0 bases and the J segment 4 bases; nucleotides outside the gene matches: 6. The CDR3 is made up of 18 amino acids. The CDR3 nucleotides read TGTGCCAGCAGCTTAGCCCTAGCGGGAGGGAGGGGCACCGGGGAGCTGTTTTTT. This codes for CASSLALAGGRGTGELFF.

The chain has TRBV28 and TRBJ2-2; D perhaps matches TRBD2 (5 bases). V was cut by 2 bases and J by 0 bases, with 13 bases left in between. There are 17 residues in the CDR3. Germline CDR1 MDHEN, CDR2 SYDVKM. CDR3 DNA sequence: TGTGCCAGCAGTTTAGTGGTGCGAGCGGCGAACACCGGGGAGCTGTTTTTT. Protein: CASSLVVRAANTGELFF.

V is TRBV11-1 and J is TRBJ2-1, with D unclear. The CDR3 is 15 amino acids. The germline gives CDR1 SGHAT, CDR2 FQDESV (reference sequence). Trimming left V 4 bases short and J 0 bases short, with 10 bases between. CDR3 in amino acids: CASSSTLSSYNEQFF. In DNA form, the CDR3 reads TGTGCCAGCAGCTCGACTCTGAGCTCCTACAATGAGCAGTTCTTC.

The CDR3 spells CAWSVVETQYF. The CDR3 coding sequence is TGTGCCTGGAGTGTAGTTGAGACCCAGTACTTC. The rearrangement links TRBV30 to TRBJ2-5, with unresolved D. Trimming removed 0 bases from V and 5 bases from J, with 4 bases in between. The germline CDR1 and CDR2 sequences are GTSNPN and SVGIG (reference sequence). The CDR3 loop spans 11 amino acids.

The chain joins TRBV4-1 to TRBJ1-1; 8 bases map to TRBD1. The CDR3 consists of 16 residues. Germline trimming cut 0 bases from V and 4 bases from J; bases unmatched to any gene: 7. The germline V gene encodes CDR1 MGHRA and CDR2 YSYEKL. The CDR3 reads CASSQDWTGSPTEAFF. The CDR3 DNA reads TGCGCCAGCAGCCAAGATTGGACAGGGAGTCCCACTGAAGCTTTCTTT.

The CDR3 DNA sequence: TGTGCCAGCAGCTTGTCTCGGGGGGCCGGTTATGGCTACACCTTC. It yields the protein CASSLSRGAGYGYTF. V usage is TRBV7-9 and J usage is TRBJ1-2; possibly TRBD1 for D (6 bases). This CDR3 spans 15 amino acids. Germline assignment: CDR1 SEHNR and CDR2 FQNEAQ (reference sequence). V was clipped by 3 bases and J by 5 bases, with 16 bases between them.

Written as DNA, the CDR3 is TGTGCCAGCAGTTACTCCCGCAACAGTCCAGATGAAAAACTGTTTTTT. This gives the protein CASSYSRNSPDEKLFF. The V call is TRBV6-5, the J call TRBJ1-4; D is undetermined. The CDR3 is made up of 16 amino acids. V gave up 0 bases and J gave up 6 bases, with 14 bases separating them. Germline CDR1 is MNHEY and CDR2 is SVGAGI.

The chain joins TRBV5-4 to TRBJ2-5; TRBD1 agrees at 10 bases. Unmatched junction bases numbered 1, after V lost 4 bases and J lost 4 bases. The germline V gene has CDR1 SGHNT and CDR2 YYREEE (reference sequence). The CDR3 covers 13 residues. In DNA, the CDR3 is TGTGCCAGCAGCAGGACAGGGGGAGAGACCCAGTACTTC. Translating it yields CASSRTGGETQYF.